A single sample is the source of the 20 T cell receptor beta chains below, sequenced in a study of shared clonotypes between healthy human individuals. Assay: immunoSEQ multiplex PCR; the TCRdb copy retains only in-frame clones and omits some. The sample includes over a million clones, about 80% seen only once; the top ten take about 1.5%. The sample consisted of memory CD4+ T cells sorted from blood. Subset specified: CD45RA-negative fraction. The receptors were sampled from a man between 18 and 29 years old in good health.

This clone was observed a single time. This chain joins TRBV9 and TRBJ2-5; no clear D gene. CDR1 is SGDLS, CDR2 YYNGEE, per germline. Trimming left V 4 bases short and J 1 base short, with 14 bases between. The length of the CDR3 is 15 residues. The CDR3 DNA reads as TGTGCCAGCAGCCCCCATCGGGCTCCCCAAGAGACCCAGTACTTC. It translates to CASSPHRAPQETQYF.

The chain has TRBV30 and TRBJ1-2, with TRBD1 matching 7 bases. Trimming removed 4 bases from V and 7 bases from J; junction bases left unmatched: 9. In germline, CDR1 is GTSNPN, CDR2 SVGIG (reference sequence). The length of the CDR3 is 13 residues. As DNA, the CDR3 is TGTGCCTGGAATCGGGACAGACCCTGTGGCTACACCTTC. Translating gives CAWNRDRPCGYTF.

This clone has just a few counts. The V and J genes are TRBV12-5 and TRBJ2-1; 8 bases match TRBD1. From germline, CDR1 is LGHNT and CDR2 FRNRAP. This CDR3 contains 13 residues. V shed 7 bases, J shed 6 bases, and the junction held 5 bases outside the gene matches. The CDR3 here is CASAQQGVNEQFF. The CDR3 DNA reads TGTGCTAGTGCCCAACAGGGGGTCAATGAGCAGTTCTTC.

The chain recombines TRBV5-1 with TRBJ2-7; D is possibly TRBD1 (5 bases). Germline V CDR1 and CDR2: SGHRS, YFSETQ. The CDR3 has 14 amino acids. V lost 4 bases to trimming and J lost 3 bases, with 14 bases between them. CDR3 amino acids: CASSPYGRDYEQYF. Here the CDR3 DNA reads TGCGCCAGCAGCCCCTATGGCAGGGACTACGAGCAGTACTTC.

This chain uses TRBV18 with TRBJ1-3; D unresolved. Trimming shortened V by 1 base and J by 2 bases, and 15 bases separated the two germline ends. CDR1 KGHSH and CDR2 LQKENI come from the germline V gene. The CDR3 spans 17 residues. The CDR3 loop reads CASSPQQATEAGNTIYF. CDR3 coding DNA: TGTGCCAGCTCACCACAACAAGCAACCGAGGCTGGAAACACCATATATTTT. The variable domain in full, with the rest retrieved from reference TRBV18 and TRBJ1-3, is NAGVMQNPRHLVRRRGQEARLRCSPMKGHSHVYWYRQLPEEGLKFMVYLQKENIIDESGMPKERFSAEFPKEGPSILRIQQVVRGDSAAYFCASSPQQATEAGNTIYFGEGSWLTVV.

This sequence joins TRBV7-3 and TRBJ2-7, with D possibly TRBD2 on 7 matching bases. CDR1 is SGHTA, CDR2 FQGTGA, per germline. This CDR3 is built from 15 residues. The germline V and J ends were trimmed by 2 bases and 5 bases, with 16 bases remaining between them. CDR3 nucleotides: TGTGCCAGCAGCTTATTGGGGGGGCCGGAGAACGAGCAGTACTTC. Encoded protein: CASSLLGGPENEQYF.

This clone was seen more than once but under ten times. The chain links TRBV27 to TRBJ2-7; 9 positions match TRBD1. The CDR3 is made up of 14 amino acids. The V and J ends lost 9 bases and 2 bases, in that order; junction bases with no gene match: 8. Germline-derived CDR1 and CDR2 are MNHEY and SMNVEV (reference sequence). The CDR3 is CASKRDRAAYEQYF. CDR3 nucleotides: TGTGCCAGTAAAAGGGACAGGGCAGCCTACGAGCAGTACTTC.

The chain has TRBV6-6 and TRBJ2-5, with 11 bases that match TRBD1. V lost 10 bases and J lost 5; bases outside the gene matches: 12. Germline assignment: CDR1 MNHNY and CDR2 SVGAGI (reference sequence). This CDR3 is 15 amino acids long. CDR3 in amino acids: CATLTDRGPKETQYF. The CDR3 DNA follows: TGTGCCACCTTGACGGACAGGGGGCCGAAGGAGACCCAGTACTTC.

This clone has only one observation. J is TRBJ2-7 and V is TRBV2; 9 bases line up with TRBD1. The V segment lost 1 base and the J segment 9 bases; nucleotides outside the gene matches: 7. Germline V gives CDR1 SNHLY, CDR2 FYNNEI. This CDR3 region has 14 residues. The CDR3 protein is CASSEEGTGSVQYF. The CDR3 DNA reads as TGTGCCAGCAGTGAAGAGGGGACAGGGTCGGTGCAGTACTTC.

The V and J genes are TRBV11-2 and TRBJ2-1; D unclear. The germline gives CDR1 SGHAT, CDR2 FQNNGV. The CDR3 spans 15 residues. V was clipped by 3 bases and J by 4 bases, with 13 bases between them. This CDR3 reads CASSFVNYRYNEQFF. The CDR3 nucleotides are TGTGCCAGCAGCTTCGTAAATTATCGTTACAATGAGCAGTTCTTC.

This clone was seen more than once but under ten times. The chain combines TRBV14 with TRBJ2-5, with a tentative D call TRBD1 (5 bases). Trimming pared 0 bases from V and 5 bases from J, leaving 10 bases between. The CDR3 totals 14 residues. CDR1 SGHDN and CDR2 FVKESK come from the germline V gene. CDR3 sequence (DNA): TGTGCCAGCAGCCAAGACCTGGGGCGGGAGACCCAGTACTTC. Its translation: CASSQDLGRETQYF. Supplemented by reference TRBV14 and TRBJ2-5, the full variable domain reads EAGVTQFPSHSVIEKGQTVTLRCDPISGHDNLYWYRRVMGKEIKFLLHFVKESKQDESGMPNNRFLAERTGGTYSTLKVQPAELEDSGVYFCASSQDLGRETQYFGPGTRLLVL.

The chain combines TRBV5-1 with TRBJ1-2; 9 bases map to TRBD1. Trimming at V came to 4 bases and at J to 8 bases, leaving 9 bases not matched to a gene. The germline CDR1 and CDR2 sequences are SGHRS and YFSETQ. The CDR3 contains 14 residues. CDR3 coding DNA: TGCGCCAGCAGCCCACAGGGGGCGTCGTGGGGCTACACCTTC. It is translated as CASSPQGASWGYTF.

This rearrangement joins TRBV29-1 to TRBJ2-1; tentative D call: TRBD1 (5 bases). The CDR3 is 11 residues long. Germline V gene sequence: CDR1 SQVTM, CDR2 ANQGSEA. V gave up 7 bases and J gave up 7 bases, with 11 bases separating them. Here the CDR3 reads CSAQGGNEQFF. CDR3 in DNA: TGCAGCGCCCAGGGTGGAAATGAGCAGTTCTTC.

The rearrangement links TRBV13 to TRBJ2-1; TRBD2 agrees at 8 bases. The CDR3 runs 16 residues. Germline V gene data show CDR1 as PRHDT and CDR2 as FYEKMQ (reference sequence). V lost 7 bases and J lost 3; bases outside the gene matches: 11. The CDR3 bases are TGTGCCAGCAAAACACAATTAGCGGGATTCTACAATGAGCAGTTCTTC. This sequence encodes CASKTQLAGFYNEQFF.

The V gene is TRBV6-6, the J gene TRBJ1-1; 8 bases line up with TRBD1. The germline V gene has CDR1 MNHNY and CDR2 SVGAGI (reference sequence). Trimming took 6 bases from V and 5 from J; bases not matched to a gene: 8. The CDR3 spans 14 residues. CDR3 nucleotide sequence: TGTGCCAGCAGGGACAGGGCGGATTCGACTGAAGCTTTCTTT. The encoded protein is CASRDRADSTEAFF.

The chain joins TRBV5-4 to TRBJ1-3; D ambiguous. Germline V gene lookup returns CDR1 SGHNT and CDR2 YYREEE (reference sequence). CDR3 length: 15 residues. The germline V and J ends were trimmed by 5 bases and 0 bases, with 12 bases remaining between them. The CDR3 DNA sequence: TGTGCCAGCAGTCCGGACGGAAGCTCTGGAAACACCATATATTTT. Its translation: CASSPDGSSGNTIYF.

The rearrangement uses TRBV27 and TRBJ2-5, with 7 nucleotides matching TRBD2. Unmatched junction bases numbered 10, after V lost 5 bases and J lost 1 base. CDR1 MNHEY and CDR2 SMNVEV come from the germline V gene (reference sequence). This CDR3 is built from 16 residues. The chain's CDR3 is CASSPLGAGPQETQYF. The CDR3 nucleotides are TGTGCCAGCAGTCCCCTCGGAGCGGGACCCCAAGAGACCCAGTACTTC.

The V gene is TRBV5-5, the J gene TRBJ2-2; tentative D call: TRBD2 (5 bases). The V end was cut by 4 bases, the J end by 0 bases, with 16 bases between. The germline CDR1 and CDR2 sequences are SGHKS and YYEKEE (reference sequence). The CDR3 length is 17 residues. DNA of the CDR3: TGTGCCAGCAGCAGAATAGTAGAGGGCCCGAACACCGGGGAGCTGTTTTTT. Its protein product is CASSRIVEGPNTGELFF.

The chain recombines TRBV30 with TRBJ2-7; TRBD2 matches 7 bases. The CDR3 extends over 13 amino acids. The J segment lost 1 base and the V segment lost 4 bases, leaving 4 bases of the junction unmatched. From germline, CDR1 is GTSNPN and CDR2 SVGIG (reference sequence). CDR3: CAWKAGYSYEQYF. CDR3 in DNA: TGTGCCTGGAAAGCGGGGTATTCCTACGAGCAGTACTTC.

The CDR3 coding sequence is TGCAGTGCTAATAAGGTCCATGGCTACACCTTC. It specifies CSANKVHGYTF. The chain combines TRBV20-1 with TRBJ1-2; no clear D gene. The germline gives CDR1 DFQATT, CDR2 SNEGSKA (reference sequence). There are 11 residues in the CDR3. Trimming shortened V by 4 bases and J by 6 bases, and 9 bases separated the two germline ends.